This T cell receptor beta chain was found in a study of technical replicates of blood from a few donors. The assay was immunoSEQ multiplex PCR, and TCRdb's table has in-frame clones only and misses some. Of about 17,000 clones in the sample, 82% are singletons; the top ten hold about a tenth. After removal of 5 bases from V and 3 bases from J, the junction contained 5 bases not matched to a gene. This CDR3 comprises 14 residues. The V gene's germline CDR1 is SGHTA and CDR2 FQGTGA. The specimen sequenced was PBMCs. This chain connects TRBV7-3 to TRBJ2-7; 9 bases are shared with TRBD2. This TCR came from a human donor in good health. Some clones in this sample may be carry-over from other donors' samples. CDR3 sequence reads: CASSAGGPSYEQYF. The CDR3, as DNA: TGTGCCAGCAGCGCGGGAGGGCCAAGCTACGAGCAGTACTTC.